The 10 T cell receptor beta chains below come from one sample, sequenced in a study of T cells in Graves' hyperthyroidism and ophthalmopathy. Amplification yielded TCR beta CDR3 regions, with RNA transcripts as the source. TCR CDR3 regions were first amplified by RT-PCR with HTBI primers. TCRdb fed the multiplex PCR reads into MiXCR, producing one record per CDR3 protein. The sample holds around 190,000 distinct CDR3 sequences, around a sixth seen once. The specimen was blood. These receptors came from a woman between 50 and 59 years old with Graves' hyperthyroidism.

This clonotype was detected ten times or more. V usage is TRBV2 and J usage is TRBJ1-5; tentative D call: TRBD1 (6 bases). Per germline, CDR1 SNHLY and CDR2 FYNNEI. The V end lost 7 bases, the J end lost 6 bases, and 16 bases lay between the germline ends. This CDR3 has 14 amino acids. The CDR3 is CASKVDRSIQPQHF. In DNA, the CDR3 is TGTGCCAGCAAAGTCGACAGGTCGATTCAGCCCCAGCATTTT.

As for this clonotype: A much larger clone lies one base from this, so it may be a read error. The V call is TRBV7-2, the J call TRBJ1-2; D is ambiguous. Looked up from germline, CDR1 is SGHTA and CDR2 is FQGNSA. The CDR3 has 13 residues. Written as DNA, the CDR3 is TGTGCCAGCAGCCCCAGATGGGCGGATGGCTGCACCTTC. It is translated as CASSPRWADGCTF.

This clonotype was detected ten times or more. The V call is TRBV15, the J call TRBJ1-5; no definite D call. Germline CDR1 reads LNHNV; CDR2 reads YYDKDF (reference sequence). CDR3 length: 14 residues. The V and J ends lost 0 bases and 5 bases respectively, with 8 bases between them. CDR3 in DNA: TGTGCCACCAGCAGAGATTTCGCGCATCAGCCCCAGCATTTT. Translating it yields CATSRDFAHQPQHF. Full variable domain (missing parts from reference TRBV15 and TRBJ1-5): DAMVIQNPRYQVTQFGKPVTLSCSQTLNHNVMYWYQQKSSQAPKLLFHYYDKDFNNEADTPDNFQSRRPNTSFCFLDIRSPGLGDTAMYLCATSRDFAHQPQHFGDGTRLSIL.

This clonotype has just a few counts. The CDR3 nucleotides read TGCAGTGCTAGTCCCGGACAGGGTCAGGAGCAGTACTTC. Amino acids: CSASPGQGQEQYF. The chain links TRBV20-1 to TRBJ2-7; 8 nucleotides line up with TRBD1. The CDR3 runs 13 residues. The germline V gene encodes CDR1 DFQATT and CDR2 SNEGSKA (reference sequence). V was clipped by 3 bases and J by 7 bases; unmatched bases: 8.

This clonotype was counted at least ten times. The J gene is TRBJ2-4, the V gene TRBV28, with TRBD1 matching over 10 bases. CDR1 and CDR2 (germline): MDHEN, SYDVKM. V trimming: 5 bases; J trimming: 5 bases; junction bases outside the gene matches: 18. The CDR3 is made up of 19 amino acids. The CDR3 reads CASSAPTGGMGWVQNIQYF. CDR3 nucleotide sequence: TGTGCCAGCAGTGCCCCGACAGGGGGCATGGGCTGGGTACAAAACATTCAGTACTTC.

This clonotype was seen repeatedly, ten times or more. V and J are TRBV18 and TRBJ2-7; D gene uncertain. The CDR3 contains 14 residues. Germline V gene sequence: CDR1 KGHSH, CDR2 LQKENI. Between the trimmed V and J ends, which lost 1 base and 2 bases, there was a span of 9 bases. The CDR3, as DNA: TGTGCCAGCTCACCACGCCAGCAAACCTACGAGCAGTACTTC. Translating gives CASSPRQQTYEQYF.

This clonotype was detected ten times or more. The chain employs TRBV6-2 or TRBV6-3 and TRBJ2-1, with 8 bases that match TRBD2. J was trimmed by 9 bases and V by 5 bases; bases with no gene match: 9. CDR3 length: 14 residues. Germline V gives CDR1 MNHEY, CDR2 SVGEGT. The CDR3 region is CASSPRGREVEQFF. The CDR3 nucleotides read TGTGCCAGCAGTCCCCGGGGGCGGGAGGTTGAGCAGTTCTTC.

There are a few counts of this clonotype. The J gene is TRBJ2-7, the V gene TRBV27; 9 nucleotides line up with TRBD2. Germline V gene lookup returns CDR1 MNHEY and CDR2 SMNVEV (reference sequence). This CDR3 contains 17 residues. The ends lost 4 bases at V and 4 bases at J; junction bases unmatched: 14. The CDR3 loop is CASSSRAGGQKMYEQYF. The CDR3 nucleotides are TGTGCCAGCAGTTCAAGAGCGGGAGGCCAAAAGATGTACGAGCAGTACTTC.

The chain recombines TRBV11-2 with TRBJ1-2; D unresolved. Trimming took 0 bases from V and 2 from J, leaving 10 bases between them. The CDR3 runs 15 residues. Per the germline V gene, CDR1 is SGHAT and CDR2 is FQNNGV. The CDR3 loop is CASSLDFAVNYGYTF. Written as DNA, the CDR3 is TGTGCCAGCAGCTTAGATTTTGCTGTGAACTATGGCTACACCTTC.

This clonotype occurred a few times. The CDR3 DNA sequence: TGTGCCTGGAGCCCAGCGACAGAACTGAATGAAAAACTGTTTTTT. This codes for CAWSPATELNEKLFF. The rearrangement joins TRBV30 to TRBJ1-4; D perhaps matches TRBD1 (5 bases). V gave up 3 bases and J gave up 5 bases, with 16 bases separating them. This CDR3 has 15 amino acids. Germline CDR1 is GTSNPN and CDR2 is SVGIG (reference sequence).